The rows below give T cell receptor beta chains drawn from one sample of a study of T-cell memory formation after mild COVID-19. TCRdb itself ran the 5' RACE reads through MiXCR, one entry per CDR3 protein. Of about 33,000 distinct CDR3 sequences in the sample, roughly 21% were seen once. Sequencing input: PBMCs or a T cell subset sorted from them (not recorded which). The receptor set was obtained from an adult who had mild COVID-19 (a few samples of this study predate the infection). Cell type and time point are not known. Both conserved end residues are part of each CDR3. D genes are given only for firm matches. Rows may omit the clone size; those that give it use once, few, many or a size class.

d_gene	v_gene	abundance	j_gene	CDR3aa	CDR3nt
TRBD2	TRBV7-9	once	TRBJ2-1	CASSPPTSASYNEQFF	TGTGCCAGCAGCCCCCCGACTAGCGCTTCTTACAATGAGCAGTTCTTC
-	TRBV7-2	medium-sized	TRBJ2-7	CASSSLGGGQGYEQYF	TGTGCCAGCAGCTCCCTAGGGGGGGGCCAAGGCTACGAGCAGTACTTC
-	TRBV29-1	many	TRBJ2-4	CSARSDPSAKNIQYF	TGCAGCGCTCGATCGGATCCTTCAGCCAAAAACATTCAGTACTTC
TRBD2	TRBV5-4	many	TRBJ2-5	CASSLGLAGVVETQYF	TGTGCCAGCAGCCTAGGACTAGCGGGGGTAGTGGAGACCCAGTACTTC
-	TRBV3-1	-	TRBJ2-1	CASSQMTTANNEQFF	TGTGCCAGCAGCCAAATGACGACTGCTAACAATGAGCAGTTCTTC
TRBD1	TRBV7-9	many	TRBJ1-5	CASSRTGPSNQPQHF	TGTGCCAGCAGTCGGACAGGTCCTAGCAATCAGCCCCAGCATTTT
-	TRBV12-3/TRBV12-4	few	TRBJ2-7	CASSPFPQEGEQYF	TGTGCCAGCAGCCCCTTTCCCCAGGAGGGCGAGCAGTACTTC
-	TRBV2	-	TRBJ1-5	CASSNLVHLGPQHF	TGTGCCAGCAGCAATTTAGTTCATCTGGGGCCCCAGCATTTT
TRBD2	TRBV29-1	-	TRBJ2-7	CSVEEKLAGRSYEQYF	TGCAGCGTTGAAGAAAAACTAGCGGGACGCTCCTACGAGCAGTACTTC
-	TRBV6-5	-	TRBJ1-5	CASSYNLNSNQPQHF	TGTGCCAGCAGTTACAATTTAAATAGCAATCAGCCCCAGCATTTT
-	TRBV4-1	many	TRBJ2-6	CASSQAGGSSGANVLTF	TGCGCCAGCAGCCAAGCGGGGGGCAGTTCTGGGGCCAACGTCCTGACTTTC
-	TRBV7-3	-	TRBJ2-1	CASSLYGTGDNEQFF	TGTGCCAGCAGCTTGTACGGGACTGGAGACAATGAGCAGTTCTTC
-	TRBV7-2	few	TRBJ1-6	CASSPANSPLHF	TGTGCCAGCAGCCCCGCCAATTCACCCCTCCACTTT
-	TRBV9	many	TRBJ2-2	CASSATTYTGELFF	TGTGCCAGCAGCGCCACGACCTACACCGGGGAGCTGTTTTTT
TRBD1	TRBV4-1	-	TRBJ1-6	CASSRQGTYNSPLHF	TGCGCCAGCAGCCGACAGGGGACCTATAATTCACCCCTCCACTTT
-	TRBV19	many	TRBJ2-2	CASSADYGGTGELFF	TGTGCCAGTAGTGCGGACTACGGGGGCACCGGGGAGCTGTTTTTT
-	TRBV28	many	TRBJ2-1	CASNGKPQRGNEQFF	TGTGCCAGCAACGGGAAACCCCAAAGGGGCAATGAGCAGTTCTTC
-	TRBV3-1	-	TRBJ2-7	CASSPSIAAYEQYF	TGTGCCAGCAGCCCGTCCATAGCGGCCTACGAGCAGTACTTC
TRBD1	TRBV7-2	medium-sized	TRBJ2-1	CASSRDRVNEQFF	TGTGCCAGCAGCCGTGACAGGGTCAATGAGCAGTTCTTC
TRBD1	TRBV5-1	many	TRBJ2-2	CASSPSGQGPELFF	TGCGCCAGCAGCCCTTCGGGACAGGGGCCGGAGCTGTTTTTT
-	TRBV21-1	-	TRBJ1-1	CASSACYGGVQGEGTEAFF	TGTGCCAGCAGCGCTTGCTACGGGGGGGTCCAGGGTGAGGGTACTGAAGCTTTCTTT
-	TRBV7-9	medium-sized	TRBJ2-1	CASRDSGSSYNEQFF	TGTGCCAGCAGGGACTCAGGGAGCTCCTACAATGAGCAGTTCTTC
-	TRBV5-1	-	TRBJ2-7	CASSLDTGLFSYEQYF	TGCGCCAGCAGCTTGGACACCGGTTTATTCTCCTACGAGCAGTACTTC